The source of this T cell receptor (beta chain) is a study of blood T cell repertoires in COVID-19. The overall study: Italy, Spain and the United States were the sources of the convalescent and acute COVID-19 samples. T cells, B-cell-depleted T cells, or PBMCs provided the cDNA or gDNA that served as material.

This clone is a singleton in its sample. Per the original methods: Reference gene primer amplification gave estimated nucleated cell counts. Here immunoSEQ multiplex PCR was the method, and the copy in TCRdb shows in-frame clones only, minus some. For V, J and clone size, that table is used; D and trimming come from the DNA. The sample lists about 230,000 clones; roughly 80% were seen once. CDR1 MNHEY and CDR2 SVGAGI come from the germline V gene. Trimming removed 4 bases at V and 2 bases at J, with 12 bases between. The CDR3 covers 15 residues. This receptor was taken from a woman in her seventies with active or convalescent COVID-19. The sample taken for sequencing was peripheral blood. This chain joins TRBV6-5 and TRBJ2-1; perhaps TRBD1 as D (6 bases). CDR3 region: CASSFRQGTYNEQFF. For the CDR3, the DNA is TGTGCCAGCAGTTTCCGGCAGGGGACCTACAATGAGCAGTTCTTC.